This TCR beta chain was found in a study of PD-1 blockade in classical Hodgkin lymphoma. The V gene lost 1 base and the J gene lost 0 bases, with 6 bases spanning the gap. CDR1 is SEHNR and CDR2 is FQNEAQ in the germline V gene (reference sequence). The CDR3 spans 15 residues. Notes on this clone: Its antigen is still unknown.

Libraries were prepared by immunoSEQ multiplex PCR; TCRdb keeps only in-frame clonotypes and omits some of them. The profile covers approximately 80,000 clones, with 89% appearing a single time and roughly 21% taken by the ten largest. General observations from the study: Complete responders started with a diversity level that resembled newly diagnosed patients at baseline.

All patients experienced relapse after autologous stem cell transplantation, and brentuximab vedotin exposure was variable. The study recorded best responses of complete response, partial response or progressive disease. The chain is built from TRBV7-9 and TRBJ1-4, with D unclear. This sample comprised peripheral blood mononuclear cells (PBMCs), obtained at baseline. This receptor was identified in a human donor with classical Hodgkin lymphoma. CDR3 nucleotide sequence: TGTGCCAGCAGCTTAGGAGATGCAACTAATGAAAAACTGTTTTTT. It translates to CASSLGDATNEKLFF.